This T cell receptor (beta chain) was retrieved from a study of blood T cell repertoires in COVID-19 (dated by TCRdb to 2019 to 2021). Notes on the research overall: Samples from collaborators originated in the United States, Italy and Spain and spanned both the acute and convalescent phases of COVID-19. The material from the prospective study consisted of cDNA or gDNA derived from T cells, B-cell-depleted T cells, or PBMCs. Subjects who had been exposed to COVID-19, were actively infected with it, or had recovered from it provided the deeply sampled blood TCRbeta repertoires that made up the dataset. The repertoires were released in a freely available public database intended as a resource for research on the immune response to SARS-CoV-2. Samples came from the ongoing ImmuneRACE study (first 160 participants) plus 1,254 subjects from 6 global collaborators. The sample metadata nearly always contained a de-identified subject ID, COVID-19 status, age in years and sex. Where available, HLA class I and class II types were obtained from metadata supplied by the sample provider rather than from assay-based typing. What the research found in general, with its limitations: The quantity of clinical and demographic metadata differed by source and by participant and was supplied without curation.

Worth noting for this clone: Its antigen is still unknown. Base-call qualities are not available, and no considerably larger clone is one nucleotide away.

TCRbeta CDR3 regions were amplified from genomic DNA using the immunoSEQ Assay, a bias-controlled multiplex PCR. The authors processed their data as follows. Within the assay, amplification of reference gene primers was used to estimate how many nucleated cells each sample contained. Sequence reads were collapsed and filtered to measure the absolute abundance of every unique TCRbeta CDR3 rearrangement. Productive Simpson clonality was computed per sample as the square root of Simpson's diversity index over productive rearrangements. In its TCRdb copy, this immuneACCESS table keeps in-frame sequences only and misses some clones. Where compared with another copy, unresolved V genes explain less than half of these, and the others have no known cause. That table gives V, J and clone size, and the DNA gave D and trimming. The sample contains 250,000 to 300,000 clones, 88% of them found a single time. The top ten hold around 0.99% of the sample.

A second Seattle source provided samples from volunteer blood donors who had recovered from COVID-19. Collaborating institutions collected whole blood in K2EDTA tubes following their own protocols. For TCRbeta analysis, collaborators shipped samples in one of three forms: frozen whole blood, isolated PBMCs, or DNA extracted from either of those sample types. The CDR3 numbers 15 residues from cysteine through phenylalanine. Left in the record is the CDR3 DNA by itself, 45 bases read in frame from the first base. Based on the germline V gene, the CDR1 and CDR2 sequences are WSHSY and SAAADI. Compared with germline, V lacks 2 bases and J lacks 10 bases; bases without a gene match: 7.

Sequencing was performed on peripheral blood. This clonotype was sampled from a woman in her thirties or forties who had recovered from COVID-19. Recombination connected TRBV10-2 to TRBJ2-6, with 8 bases matching TRBD2. The nucleotide sequence reads as follows: TGCGCCAGCAGTGAGCCGGGGGGGACTACTAACGTCCTGACTTTC. Protein translation: CASSEPGGTTNVLTF.